These 18 T cell receptor beta chains originate from one sample sequenced in a study of persistence of HIV-infected CD4 T cells. Cells were stimulated with CMV-infected fibroblast lysates at roughly 10 ug/mL. CD4+ T cells upregulating both CD40 ligand and CD69 were sorted as responding cells. Antigens for these TCRs are unknown. This was the immunoSEQ version 4 assay in survey mode. Clones were read by immunoSEQ multiplex PCR, and TCRdb kept only the in-frame ones, dropping some. Among about 17,000 clones listed, less than 65% were seen once. This specimen was CD4+ T cells sorted from PBMCs after approximately 19-hour stimulation, taken from a patient who received antiretroviral therapy. Receptors were obtained from an adult woman with HIV who was CMV-seropositive.

V gene TRBV29-1 combines with J gene TRBJ2-3, with a weak D call TRBD2 (6 bases). Germline V gene lookup returns CDR1 SQVTM and CDR2 ANQGSEA. The CDR3 totals 13 residues. Trimming stripped 4 bases from V and 2 bases from J, with 10 bases between. CDR3 loop: CSVARGNTDTQYF. CDR3 nucleotide sequence: TGCAGCGTTGCGCGGGGTAACACAGATACGCAGTATTTT.

The chain links TRBV30 to TRBJ2-7, with D hard to call. Trimming shortened V by 0 bases and J by 3 bases, and 12 bases separated the two germline ends. Germline V gene lookup returns CDR1 GTSNPN and CDR2 SVGIG (reference sequence). The CDR3 extends over 14 amino acids. The CDR3 spells CAWSVGHGVYEQYV. CDR3 nucleotides: TGTGCCTGGAGTGTAGGGCACGGTGTCTACGAGCAGTACGTC.

This clone has just a few counts. V and J are TRBV14 and TRBJ1-2; no definite D call. Germline lookup yields CDR1 SGHDN and CDR2 FVKESK. Trimming removed 0 bases from V and 0 bases from J, with 11 bases in between. The CDR3 loop spans 16 amino acids. CDR3 loop: CASSQERATANYGYTF. The CDR3, as DNA: TGTGCCAGCAGCCAAGAAAGGGCTACGGCTAACTATGGCTACACCTTC.

In regard to this clone: This same CDR3 is encoded by further DNA sequences in the sample. The gene calls are TRBV12-3 or TRBV12-4 and TRBJ1-2; D gene unclear. The CDR3 contains 12 residues. Between the trimmed V and J ends, which lost 3 bases and 8 bases, there was a span of 10 bases. The CDR3 DNA sequence: TGTGCCAGCAGTTTCGGCAGACTCGGCTACACCTTC. This encodes CASSFGRLGYTF.

CDR3 in amino acids: CAWNPDRAGNSPLHF. The CDR3 DNA reads TGTGCCTGGAACCCGGACAGGGCAGGGAATTCACCCCTCCACTTT. This rearrangement joins TRBV30 to TRBJ1-6, with 8 bases identical to TRBD1. V was pared by 4 bases and J by 7 bases, with 9 bases of the junction left unmatched. The germline V gene has CDR1 GTSNPN and CDR2 SVGIG (reference sequence). The CDR3 sequence is 15 residues long.

The V and J genes are TRBV5-4 and TRBJ2-3; TRBD2 aligns across 8 bases. CDR1 SGHNT and CDR2 YYREEE come from the germline V gene (reference sequence). V lost 5 bases, J lost 2 bases, and 7 bases stayed unmatched. The CDR3 length is 15 residues. Here the CDR3 DNA reads TGTGCCAGCAGGTCCCCGGGGGGGACCACAGATACGCAGTATTTT. Amino acids: CASRSPGGTTDTQYF. The variable domain in full, completed from reference TRBV5-4 and TRBJ2-3, reads ETGVTQSPTHLIKTRGQQVTLRCSSQSGHNTVSWYQQALGQGPQFIFQYYREEENGRGNFPPRFSGLQFPNYSSELNVNALELDDSALYLCASRSPGGTTDTQYFGPGTRLTVL.

This clone turned up a few times. This chain links TRBV29-1 with TRBJ1-3; TRBD1 might be the D (5 bases). Germline assignment: CDR1 SQVTM and CDR2 ANQGSEA. V lost 4 bases, J lost 2 bases, and 12 bases lay in between. The CDR3 is 14 amino acids. The CDR3 here is CSVGLGAAGNTIYF. The CDR3 coding sequence is TGCAGCGTTGGGCTAGGGGCCGCTGGAAACACCATATATTTT.

Here the CDR3 reads CAIKDDRQGRDTEAFF. For the CDR3, the DNA is TGTGCCATCAAGGACGACCGACAGGGAAGGGACACTGAAGCTTTCTTT. The rearrangement links TRBV10-3 to TRBJ1-1; 7 bases align to TRBD1. Germline values: CDR1 ENHRY, CDR2 SYGVKD. Trimming cost V 7 bases and J 3 bases; bases outside gene matches: 14. The CDR3 covers 16 residues.

J is TRBJ2-5 and V is TRBV15, with TRBD2 as a possible D gene (7 bases). The CDR3 has 13 amino acids. CDR1 and CDR2 from the germline V gene are LNHNV and YYDKDF (reference sequence). The ends were cut back, 4 bases at V and 7 bases at J, with 13 bases in the middle. In DNA form, the CDR3 reads TGTGCCACCAGCACGGGGGGAGGGGGGACCCAGTACTTC. Translation: CATSTGGGGTQYF.

This chain joins TRBV29-1 and TRBJ2-1; 7 nucleotides align to TRBD1. The germline V gene has CDR1 SQVTM and CDR2 ANQGSEA. Germline trimming cut 8 bases from V and 6 bases from J; bases unmatched to any gene: 13. This CDR3 comprises 14 residues. CDR3 coding DNA: TGCAGCTTATCACGTACAGGGGCATCCAATGAGCAGTTCTTC. Its translation: CSLSRTGASNEQFF.

The V call is TRBV7-3, the J call TRBJ2-6; D ambiguous. Germline V gene sequence: CDR1 SGHTA, CDR2 FQGTGA. V lost 7 bases and J lost 0, with 7 bases in between. The CDR3 extends over 14 amino acids. CDR3 region: CASTLSSGANVLTF. DNA for the CDR3: TGTGCCAGCACCCTTAGCTCTGGGGCCAACGTCCTGACTTTC.

This chain uses TRBV7-9 with TRBJ2-2; D perhaps matches TRBD2 (6 bases). This CDR3 is 16 amino acids long. The germline CDR1 and CDR2 sequences are SEHNR and FQNEAQ (reference sequence). The V gene lost 4 bases and the J gene lost 4 bases, with 16 bases spanning the gap. CDR3 DNA sequence: TGTGCCAGCAGCTCCGGGGGACTTACACTCACCGGGGAGCTGTTTTTT. The encoded protein is CASSSGGLTLTGELFF.

This clone appeared a single time. This chain uses TRBV24-1 with TRBJ2-1; 10 bases align to TRBD2. The V segment lost 4 bases and the J segment 0 bases; nucleotides outside the gene matches: 11. Germline assignment: CDR1 KGHDR and CDR2 SFDVKD. This CDR3 is built from 19 residues. CDR3 nucleotides: TGTGCCACCAGTGACCGTTCGATGCTAGCGGGGGCCTCCTACAATGAGCAGTTCTTC. Its translation is CATSDRSMLAGASYNEQFF.

This sequence joins TRBV9 and TRBJ1-4, with D perhaps TRBD1 (5 bases). Deletions cut 3 bases from V and 3 bases from J, with 12 bases between. CDR3 length: 15 residues. CDR1 is SGDLS and CDR2 is YYNGEE in the germline V gene. The CDR3 loop is CASSARDLANEKLFF. As DNA, the CDR3 is TGTGCCAGCAGCGCCAGGGACCTGGCTAATGAAAAACTGTTTTTT.

The gene calls are TRBV5-4 and TRBJ1-3; D gene unclear. V was shortened by 1 base and J by 0 bases, with 8 bases between the two germline ends. The CDR3 has 15 residues. Germline loops: CDR1 SGHNT, CDR2 YYREEE (reference sequence). CDR3 protein: CASSLYGVSGNTIYF. Written as DNA, the CDR3 is TGTGCCAGCAGCTTGTACGGTGTCTCTGGAAACACCATATATTTT.

The chain carries TRBV27 and TRBJ2-1, with 8 bases identical to TRBD1. V was pared by 5 bases and J by 0 bases, with 21 bases of the junction left unmatched. This CDR3 is 21 amino acids long. CDR1 is MNHEY and CDR2 is SMNVEV in the germline V gene (reference sequence). The CDR3 DNA is TGTGCCAGCAGTCCAGGGGGCGTTGTGACGGGTTCCTTGAGCTCCTACAATGAGCAGTTCTTC. Translation: CASSPGGVVTGSLSSYNEQFF.

This clone appeared once. V is TRBV5-1 and J is TRBJ2-7; 7 bases match TRBD1. CDR3 length: 14 amino acids. The germline V gene has CDR1 SGHRS and CDR2 YFSETQ. J was trimmed by 0 bases and V by 4 bases; bases with no gene match: 4. The CDR3 protein is CASSPTGSSYEQYF. The CDR3 DNA reads TGCGCCAGCAGCCCGACAGGGTCCTCCTACGAGCAGTACTTC.

This rearrangement joins TRBV19 to TRBJ1-1, with D perhaps matching TRBD1 (5 bases). The CDR3 is 15 residues long. Germline V CDR1 and CDR2: LNHDA, SQIVND (reference sequence). V lost 6 bases, J lost 4 bases, and 18 bases lay in between. CDR3: CASRLSPGGGTEAFF. CDR3 nucleotide sequence: TGTGCCAGTAGATTAAGCCCGGGCGGGGGCACTGAAGCTTTCTTT.